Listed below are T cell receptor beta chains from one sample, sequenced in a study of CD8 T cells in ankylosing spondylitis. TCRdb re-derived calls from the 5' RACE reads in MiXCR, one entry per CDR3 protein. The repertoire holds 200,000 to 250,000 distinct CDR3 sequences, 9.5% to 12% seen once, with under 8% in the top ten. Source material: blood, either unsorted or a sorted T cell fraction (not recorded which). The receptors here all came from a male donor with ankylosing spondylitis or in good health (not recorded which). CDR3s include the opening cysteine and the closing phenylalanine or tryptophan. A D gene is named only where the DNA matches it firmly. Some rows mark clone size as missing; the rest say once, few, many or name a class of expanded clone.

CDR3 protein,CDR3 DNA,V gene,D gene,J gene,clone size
CASRGFYSYNSPLHF,TGTGCCAGCAGGGGATTCTACTCCTATAATTCACCCCTCCACTTT,TRBV27,.,TRBJ1-6,few
CASSFGLAGRDTQYF,TGTGCCAGCAGCTTCGGACTAGCGGGGAGAGATACGCAGTATTTT,TRBV11-2,TRBD2,TRBJ2-3,.
CASTTREGIEQFF,TGTGCCAGCACCACCCGTGAGGGAATAGAGCAGTTCTTC,TRBV12-3/TRBV12-4,.,TRBJ2-1,many
CASSSLAGGEVQFF,TGTGCCAGCAGTTCGCTAGCGGGGGGTGAGGTGCAGTTCTTC,TRBV12-3/TRBV12-4,TRBD2,TRBJ2-1,many
CASRPVGENTEAFF,TGTGCCAGCAGACCCGTTGGGGAAAACACTGAAGCTTTCTTT,TRBV5-6,.,TRBJ1-1,many
CSASWAVNTEAFF,TGCAGTGCTAGCTGGGCAGTGAACACTGAAGCTTTCTTT,TRBV20-1,.,TRBJ1-1,many
CASSDTEGSGKLYEQYF,TGTGCCAGCAGCGATACTGAGGGCAGCGGGAAGTTGTACGAGCAGTACTTC,TRBV13,TRBD2,TRBJ2-7,few
CASSGPDAGGETGELFF,TGCGCCAGCAGCGGACCGGATGCAGGGGGAGAGACCGGGGAGCTGTTTTTT,TRBV5-1,TRBD1,TRBJ2-2,.
CASSFRYGANTGELFF,TGTGCCAGCAGCTTTCGGTATGGTGCGAACACCGGGGAGCTGTTTTTT,TRBV5-5,.,TRBJ2-2,few
CASSDTGTGGKRAREQYF,TGTGCCAGCAGCGATACCGGGACAGGGGGCAAAAGGGCCCGGGAGCAGTACTTC,TRBV28,TRBD1,TRBJ2-7,.
CISVPEAILGTSGSCGTGELFF,.,TRBV7-5,.,TRBJ2-2,.
CSASAPGHMNTEAFF,TGCAGTGCTAGCGCACCGGGACATATGAACACTGAAGCTTTCTTT,TRBV20-1,.,TRBJ1-1,many
CATARALDSPLHF,TGTGCCACTGCCAGGGCGTTAGATTCACCCCTCCACTTT,TRBV6-6,.,TRBJ1-6,many
CASSRDRVSSGTDTQYF,TGTGCCAGCAGCCGGGACAGGGTATCTAGTGGGACAGATACGCAGTATTTT,TRBV7-8,TRBD1,TRBJ2-3,many
CASSRGTTDTQYF,TGTGCCAGCAGTCGCGGTACCACAGATACGCAGTATTTT,TRBV6-6,.,TRBJ2-3,many
CASSFFLPVREGNEKLFF,TGTGCCAGCAGTTTTTTCCTGCCTGTAAGGGAGGGTAATGAAAAACTGTTTTTT,TRBV28,.,TRBJ1-4,many
CASTMGQYTDTQYF,TGTGCCAGCACCATGGGCCAGTACACAGATACGCAGTATTTT,TRBV28,.,TRBJ2-3,many
CASSSPGRTNNEQFF,TGTGCCAGCAGCTCCCCGGGACGGACGAACAATGAGCAGTTCTTC,TRBV5-5,.,TRBJ2-1,many
CSQTGGGANEQFF,TGCAGCCAAACGGGGGGAGGGGCCAATGAGCAGTTCTTC,TRBV20-1,TRBD2,TRBJ2-1,many
CASRLRDSITAGFGYTF,TGTGCCAGCAGACTCCGGGACTCCATCACGGCGGGTTTTGGCTACACCTTC,TRBV6-1,.,TRBJ1-2,few
CASSFGKDQGTEAFF,TGTGCCAGCAGCTTTGGAAAAGATCAAGGGACTGAAGCTTTCTTT,TRBV5-5,.,TRBJ1-1,once
CAVREDLTDTQYF,TGCGCCGTGCGGGAGGACCTAACAGATACGCAGTATTTT,TRBV5-1,TRBD2,TRBJ2-3,many
CASSPTSEYSYNEQFF,TGTGCCAGCAGTCCTACTAGCGAATACTCCTACAATGAGCAGTTCTTC,TRBV6-4,TRBD2,TRBJ2-1,.
CASSVASQGENGYTF,TGTGCCAGCAGCGTAGCTAGCCAGGGGGAAAATGGCTACACCTTC,TRBV9,TRBD1,TRBJ1-2,many
CSVRRSGQVDTGELFF,TGCAGCGTTCGGCGCTCGGGACAGGTGGACACCGGGGAGCTGTTTTTT,TRBV29-1,TRBD1,TRBJ2-2,many
CASSLPHSGVSTDTQYF,TGTGCCAGCAGCTTGCCCCATAGCGGAGTTAGCACAGATACGCAGTATTTT,TRBV5-6,.,TRBJ2-3,many
CASSSTGPRSSGYTF,TGTGCCAGCAGCTCAACAGGGCCGCGGTCCAGCGGCTACACCTTC,TRBV12-3/TRBV12-4,.,TRBJ1-2,.
CASSLVLTTGELFF,TGTGCCAGCAGTTTAGTGCTGACAACCGGGGAGCTGTTTTTT,TRBV12-3/TRBV12-4,.,TRBJ2-2,many
CASSPPLAGGTDTQYF,TGTGCCAGCAGCCCTCCCCTAGCGGGGGGCACAGATACGCAGTATTTT,TRBV14,TRBD2,TRBJ2-3,many
CASSPRTSERAGELFF,TGTGCCAGCAGCCCTAGGACTAGCGAGAGGGCAGGGGAGCTGTTTTTT,TRBV9,TRBD2,TRBJ2-2,many
CASSLETGAQNTQYF,TGTGCCAGCAGTTTAGAAACAGGGGCGCAAAATACGCAGTATTTT,TRBV12-3/TRBV12-4,TRBD1,TRBJ2-3,few
CSVEIAEAFF,TGCAGCGTTGAGATAGCTGAAGCTTTCTTT,TRBV29-1,.,TRBJ1-1,.
CASSPGGAGKETQYF,TGTGCCAGCAGTCCTGGGGGGGCTGGAAAAGAGACCCAGTACTTC,TRBV12-3/TRBV12-4,.,TRBJ2-5,many
CASSSGWAGEADSYGYTF,TGTGCCAGCAGCAGTGGTTGGGCAGGGGAGGCGGATAGCTATGGCTACACCTTC,TRBV21-1,.,TRBJ1-2,many
CASSVTGISYNEQFF,TGTGCCAGCAGCGTAACAGGGATCTCCTACAATGAGCAGTTCTTC,TRBV7-2,.,TRBJ2-1,few
CCARVAGVNTDTQYF,TGCTGTGCTAGAGTGGCGGGAGTCAACACAGATACGCAGTATTTT,TRBV20-1,TRBD2,TRBJ2-3,many
CASSLGGLSTDTQYF,TGTGCCAGCAGTTTAGGTGGTCTGAGCACAGATACGCAGTATTTT,TRBV12-3/TRBV12-4,.,TRBJ2-3,many
CASSYSRGRENIQYF,TGCGCCAGCAGCTATTCTCGGGGAAGGGAAAACATTCAGTACTTC,TRBV5-1,.,TRBJ2-4,.
CSVEAPQGDPYEQYF,TGCAGCGTTGAAGCTCCGCAGGGCGATCCCTACGAGCAGTACTTC,TRBV29-1,.,TRBJ2-7,many
CSASDRLENTIYF,TGCAGCGCCTCGGACAGACTGGAGAACACCATATATTTT,TRBV29-1,.,TRBJ1-3,.
CASSSTGVSSSNEQFF,TGTGCCAGCAGCTCTACCGGGGTGTCCTCGTCGAATGAGCAGTTCTTC,TRBV7-3,.,TRBJ2-1,few
CASSLKGQIGYPGELFF,TGCGCCAGCAGCTTAAAGGGACAGATCGGCTACCCCGGGGAGCTGTTTTTT,TRBV5-1,TRBD1,TRBJ2-2,many
CASSEAAGDQPQHF,TGTGCCAGCAGTGAAGCCGCAGGGGACCAGCCCCAGCATTTT,TRBV2,.,TRBJ1-5,.
CASSVTQRGEEQYF,TGTGCCAGCAGCGTAACTCAGCGGGGGGAAGAGCAGTACTTC,TRBV9,TRBD2,TRBJ2-7,few
CSVRTSGRASEQFF,TGCAGCGTGCGGACTAGCGGGAGGGCCAGTGAGCAGTTCTTC,TRBV29-1,TRBD2,TRBJ2-1,few
CASSVDGGATDTQYF,TGTGCCAGCAGCGTAGACGGGGGTGCCACAGATACGCAGTATTTT,TRBV9,.,TRBJ2-3,many
CSARDNPPTLRLAGGREQFF,TGCAGTGCTAGAGATAATCCCCCCACCCTTCGACTAGCGGGAGGAAGAGAGCAGTTCTTC,TRBV20-1,TRBD2,TRBJ2-1,many
CASNWFNEQFF,TGCGCCAGCAACTGGTTCAATGAGCAGTTCTTC,TRBV5-1,.,TRBJ2-1,.
CSVEVAQGFYEQYF,TGCAGCGTTGAAGTGGCACAAGGCTTCTACGAGCAGTACTTC,TRBV29-1,.,TRBJ2-7,few
CTSITTSGSAATQYF,TGTACCAGCATTACGACTAGCGGGAGTGCTGCGACCCAGTACTTC,TRBV6-5,TRBD2,TRBJ2-5,few
CSVRGSRADTNTEAFF,TGCAGCGTGAGGGGGTCCAGGGCGGACACGAACACTGAAGCTTTCTTT,TRBV29-1,.,TRBJ1-1,.